This T cell receptor beta chain was sequenced during a study of a mutant IDH1 vaccine in newly diagnosed glioma. Clones were sequenced by immunoSEQ multiplex PCR, and TCRdb holds only the in-frame ones, with some missing. This sample yields some 21,000 clones, of which approximately 81% are seen a single time; about 2.7% belongs to the top ten. Stated time point: week 47, end of study. What each vaccine dose contained was 300 ug of mutant IDH1 20-mer peptide, accompanied by topical imiquimod. Points on this clone: The antigen is unknown.

This CDR3 region has 13 residues. J was trimmed by 2 bases and V by 10 bases; bases with no gene match: 4. Germline V CDR1 and CDR2: SNHLY, FYNNEI. Material: PBMCs, obtained from a glioma patient whose treatment included an IDH1 peptide vaccine. J is TRBJ1-4 and V is TRBV2, with TRBD1 identical over 7 bases. The TCR was taken from a man aged 35-49 years with glioma. CDR3: CATTGVTNEKLFF. Here the CDR3 DNA reads TGTGCCACAACAGGGGTGACTAATGAAAAACTGTTTTTT.